Listed below are T cell receptor beta chains from one sample, sequenced in a study of graft-versus-host responses after intestinal transplantation. Sequencing was performed with immunoSEQ multiplex PCR; in TCRdb, only in-frame clones are kept and a portion is missing. This table holds about 22,000 clones, around 54% found once. The sample in question was alloreactive CD4+ T cells from a mixed lymphocyte reaction culture, obtained before intestinal transplant. These receptors were taken from a human patient who received an intestinal transplant. Each CDR3 is given with its conserved first and last residue. The D gene is left open where the match is weak. A clone size is listed for some rows: how often the clone was seen (once, few, many), or a class if it is expanded.

clone_size	v_call	d_call	j_call	cdr3_aa	cdr3_nt
few	TRBV18	.	TRBJ1-1	CASSLSVRVRMNTEAFF	TGTGCCAGCTCCCTTAGCGTGAGGGTTAGGATGAACACTGAAGCTTTCTTT
.	TRBV5-1	TRBD2	TRBJ2-5	CASSLAPSGQTTLQETQYF	TGCGCCAGCAGCTTGGCCCCTAGCGGGCAGACCACCCTTCAAGAGACCCAGTACTTC
.	TRBV5-4	.	TRBJ1-1	CASSFSGGITEAFF	TGTGCCAGCAGCTTTTCGGGGGGTATCACTGAAGCTTTCTTT
few	TRBV20-1	.	TRBJ2-5	CSARRVETQYF	TGCAGTGCTCGCAGGGTCGAGACCCAGTACTTC
.	TRBV30	TRBD1	TRBJ2-7	CAWRPGGREQYF	TGTGCCTGGAGGCCAGGGGGCCGGGAGCAGTACTTC
.	TRBV19	TRBD1	TRBJ1-2	CASSEQGSRPGYTF	TGTGCCAGTTCAGAACAGGGGAGTCGTCCGGGCTACACCTTC
few	TRBV27	TRBD2	TRBJ2-7	CASNPLAGDEQYF	TGTGCCAGCAATCCCCTAGCGGGGGACGAGCAGTACTTC
.	TRBV7-9	TRBD1	TRBJ1-4	CASSLYGQGDNEKLFF	TGTGCCAGCAGCTTATACGGACAGGGTGATAATGAAAAACTGTTTTTT
few	TRBV5-1	.	TRBJ2-2	CASSGPNRAGELFF	TGCGCCAGCAGCGGGCCCAACAGGGCCGGGGAGCTGTTTTTT
few	TRBV5-1	.	TRBJ2-3	CASSSGTREGTDTQYF	TGCGCCAGCAGCTCTGGCACAAGGGAGGGCACAGATACGCAGTATTTT
.	TRBV6-1	TRBD1	TRBJ1-1	CASREISGQTNTEAFF	TGTGCCAGCAGGGAAATATCGGGACAGACGAACACTGAAGCTTTCTTT
few	TRBV29-1	.	TRBJ1-2	CSVLGGMVGDSNYTF	TGCAGCGTCTTGGGGGGAATGGTAGGCGACTCGAACTACACCTTC
.	TRBV6-1	TRBD2	TRBJ2-7	CASSRLAGGYEQYF	TGTGCCAGCAGTCGACTAGCGGGAGGATACGAGCAGTACTTC
.	TRBV29-1	TRBD1	TRBJ1-2	CSVTGQGDGYTF	TGCAGCGTTACCGGACAGGGCGATGGCTACACCTTC
.	TRBV7-8	TRBD1	TRBJ1-2	CASSLSGTVNGYTF	TGTGCCAGCAGCTTATCCGGGACAGTGAATGGCTACACCTTC
.	TRBV4-1	TRBD1	TRBJ1-2	CASSHTPGQGSHGGYTF	TGCGCCAGCAGCCATACACCGGGACAGGGGTCCCATGGAGGCTACACCTTC
few	TRBV5-6	.	TRBJ1-2	CASSAGARDYGYTF	TGTGCCAGCAGCGCAGGGGCGCGGGACTATGGCTACACCTTC
few	TRBV5-1	.	TRBJ1-1	CASSFHQGRTEAFF	TGCGCCAGCAGCTTTCACCAAGGGAGGACTGAAGCTTTCTTT
.	TRBV30	.	TRBJ1-4	CAWSKQVATNEKLFF	TGTGCCTGGAGTAAACAGGTAGCAACTAATGAAAAACTGTTTTTT
.	TRBV27	.	TRBJ2-7	CASSPGTGKNYEQYF	TGTGCCAGCAGCCCCGGGACTGGAAAGAACTACGAGCAGTACTTC
.	TRBV6-4	TRBD2	TRBJ2-7	CASFLAGPGYEQYF	TGTGCCAGCTTCCTAGCGGGCCCCGGCTACGAGCAGTACTTC